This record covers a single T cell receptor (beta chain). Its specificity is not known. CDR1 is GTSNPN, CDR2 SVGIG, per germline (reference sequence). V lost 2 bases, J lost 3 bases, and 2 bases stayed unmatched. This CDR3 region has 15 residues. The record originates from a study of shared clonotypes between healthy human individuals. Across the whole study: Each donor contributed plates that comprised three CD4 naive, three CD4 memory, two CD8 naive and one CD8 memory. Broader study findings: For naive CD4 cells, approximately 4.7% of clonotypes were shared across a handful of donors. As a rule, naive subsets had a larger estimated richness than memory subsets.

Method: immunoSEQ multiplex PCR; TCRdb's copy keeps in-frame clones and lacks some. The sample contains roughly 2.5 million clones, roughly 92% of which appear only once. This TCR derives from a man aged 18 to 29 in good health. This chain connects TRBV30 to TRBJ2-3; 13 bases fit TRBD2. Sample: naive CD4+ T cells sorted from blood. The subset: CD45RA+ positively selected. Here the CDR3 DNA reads TGTGCCTGGAGTTCGGGACTAGCGGGGACAGATACGCAGTATTTT. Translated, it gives CAWSSGLAGTDTQYF.